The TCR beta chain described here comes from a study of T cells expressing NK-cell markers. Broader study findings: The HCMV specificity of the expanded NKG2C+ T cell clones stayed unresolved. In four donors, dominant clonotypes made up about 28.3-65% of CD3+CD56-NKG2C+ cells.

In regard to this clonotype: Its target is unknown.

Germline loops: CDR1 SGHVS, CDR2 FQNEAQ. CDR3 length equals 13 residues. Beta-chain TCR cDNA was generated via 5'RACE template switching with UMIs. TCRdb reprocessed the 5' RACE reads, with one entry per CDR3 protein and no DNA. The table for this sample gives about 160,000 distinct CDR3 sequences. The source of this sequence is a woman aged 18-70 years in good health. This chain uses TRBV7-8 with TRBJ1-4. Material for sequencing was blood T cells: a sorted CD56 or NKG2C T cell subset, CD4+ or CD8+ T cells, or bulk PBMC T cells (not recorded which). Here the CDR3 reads CASSLGALEKLFF.